These 16 T cell receptor beta chains came from one sample sequenced in a study of cytomegalovirus exposure and HLA in healthy donors. Primers included in the PCR were 60 Vbeta and 13 Jbeta primers. Assay: immunoSEQ multiplex PCR; the TCRdb copy retains only in-frame clones and omits some. The sample holds 200,000 to 300,000 clones, over 80% seen once. The sequenced sample consisted of PBMCs. These receptors all stem from a woman between 35 and 50 years old in good health and CMV-seropositive.

This chain links TRBV7-2 with TRBJ2-1; D is unresolved. Germline CDR1 is SGHTA and CDR2 is FQGNSA. The CDR3 spans 17 residues. Trimming took off 1 base at V and 0 bases at J, with 13 bases between the two ends. CDR3 sequence: CASSLVSTPLSYNEQFF. The CDR3 bases are TGTGCCAGCAGCTTAGTTAGCACCCCCCTCTCCTACAATGAGCAGTTCTTC.

V gene TRBV27 combines with J gene TRBJ1-1; D possibly corresponds to TRBD1 (6 bases). Germline V lookup: CDR1 MNHEY, CDR2 SMNVEV (reference sequence). The CDR3 consists of 15 residues. The ends were cut back, 5 bases at V and 1 base at J, with 14 bases in the middle. This chain's CDR3 is CASSPGQWRNTEAFF. CDR3 nucleotides: TGTGCCAGCAGTCCCGGACAGTGGAGGAACACTGAAGCTTTCTTT.

The rearrangement links TRBV28 to TRBJ2-6; the D gene is possibly TRBD2 (5 bases). The germline CDR1 and CDR2 sequences are MDHEN and SYDVKM. CDR3 size: 15 residues. Trimming left V 9 bases short and J 7 bases short, with 19 bases between. The CDR3 spells CASRGEGVGANVLTF. DNA of the CDR3: TGTGCCAGTCGGGGAGAGGGAGTAGGAGCCAACGTCCTGACTTTC.

This rearrangement joins TRBV12-5 to TRBJ1-1; 10 nucleotides align to TRBD1. The CDR3 loop spans 15 amino acids. Trimming took 2 bases from V and 5 from J; bases not matched to a gene: 5. The germline V gene encodes CDR1 LGHNT and CDR2 FRNRAP. The CDR3 region is CASGLSLDRGTEAFF. DNA for the CDR3: TGTGCTAGTGGTTTGTCCTTGGACAGGGGGACTGAAGCTTTCTTT.

CDR3 nucleotides: TGTGCCAGCAGCTTAAGGCAGGCGAGCTCCTACGAGCAGTACTTC. Translation: CASSLRQASSYEQYF. The chain combines TRBV7-9 with TRBJ2-7; D remains unclear. Germline loops: CDR1 SEHNR, CDR2 FQNEAQ (reference sequence). The V gene lost 2 bases and the J gene lost 0 bases, with 11 bases spanning the gap. This CDR3 comprises 15 residues.

V is TRBV6-5 and J is TRBJ1-2; D unresolved. The ends were cut back, 4 bases at V and 7 bases at J, with 10 bases in the middle. Germline V lookup: CDR1 MNHEY, CDR2 SVGAGI. CDR3 length: 12 amino acids. CDR3 protein: CASSSPLGGYTF. The CDR3, as DNA: TGTGCCAGCAGTTCCCCTCTCGGTGGCTACACCTTC.

The rearrangement uses TRBV30 and TRBJ2-1; D is unresolved. Germline V gene data show CDR1 as GTSNPN and CDR2 as SVGIG (reference sequence). The CDR3 sequence is 14 residues long. V was clipped by 5 bases and J by 0 bases, with 11 bases between them. The CDR3 bases are TGTGCCTGGGGCCGCGGCAGCTCCTACAATGAGCAGTTCTTC. Encoded protein: CAWGRGSSYNEQFF.

The chain is built from TRBV4-1 and TRBJ1-6; the D gene is possibly TRBD1 (5 bases). The CDR3 spans 16 residues. The V gene's germline CDR1 is MGHRA and CDR2 YSYEKL. The V end was cut by 0 bases, the J end by 8 bases, with 14 bases between. CDR3 sequence: CASSQDRAIRDSPLHF. In DNA form, the CDR3 reads TGCGCCAGCAGCCAAGATCGGGCAATCAGGGATTCACCCCTCCACTTT.

A word on this clone: One end of the junction varies from germline; a read error may be responsible. Different DNA sequences within this sample yield the same CDR3. The gene calls are TRBV6-1 and TRBJ1-2; 7 bases align to TRBD1. Germline V CDR1 and CDR2: MNHNS, SASEGT. CDR3 length equals 15 residues. CDR3 residues: CASSEGLTGLGGYTF. CDR3 bases: TGCGCCAGCAGTGAAGGGCTGACAGGGCTTGGCGGCTACACCTTC.

The J gene is TRBJ2-1, the V gene TRBV19; TRBD2 agrees at 9 bases. The CDR3 sequence is 15 residues long. Per the germline V gene, CDR1 is LNHDA and CDR2 is SQIVND (reference sequence). V lost 3 bases, J lost 5 bases, and 5 bases stayed unmatched. Here the CDR3 DNA reads TGTGCCAGTAGTATGGGTAGCGGGGGACACAATGAGCAGTTCTTC. Protein sequence: CASSMGSGGHNEQFF.

V gene TRBV4-1 combines with J gene TRBJ2-7; D remains unclear. Germline CDR1 is MGHRA and CDR2 is YSYEKL. V was pared by 3 bases and J by 0 bases, with 9 bases between. The CDR3 has 14 residues. The CDR3 reads CASSQYASSYEQYF. CDR3 nucleotides: TGCGCCAGCAGCCAGTACGCGAGCTCCTACGAGCAGTACTTC.

This chain joins TRBV12-5 and TRBJ2-7; a possible D gene is TRBD2 (7 bases). From germline, CDR1 is LGHNT and CDR2 FRNRAP. Trimming removed 4 bases from V and 2 bases from J, with 24 bases in between. The CDR3 has 18 amino acids. The CDR3 protein is CASGWGGAYHLSTYEQYF. As DNA, the CDR3 is TGTGCTAGTGGTTGGGGGGGGGCATACCATCTTAGCACCTACGAGCAGTACTTC.

The rearrangement joins TRBV21-1 to TRBJ2-1; the table's D call, TRBD1, was not checked against the DNA. TRBV21-1 is described as a pseudogene. The CDR3 loop spans 17 amino acids. The chain's CDR3 is CASSSPDEGQGENEQFF. The CDR3 DNA follows: TGTGCCAGCAGCTCGCCGGATGAGGGGCAGGGGGAAAATGAGCAGTTCTTC.

For the CDR3, the DNA is TGTGCCAGCAGCTTGGGGGCCCCGCAGTACACTGAAGCTTTCTTT. The encoded protein is CASSLGAPQYTEAFF. The chain links TRBV7-9 to TRBJ1-1; TRBD1 might be the D (6 bases). The V gene's germline CDR1 is SEHNR and CDR2 FQNEAQ (reference sequence). CDR3 length: 15 amino acids. Trimming left V 3 bases short and J 3 bases short, with 14 bases between.

The V call is TRBV6-6, the J call TRBJ2-7; 7 bases are a match to TRBD2. Trimming cost V 0 bases and J 3 bases; bases outside gene matches: 2. This CDR3 contains 14 residues. CDR1 is MNHNY, CDR2 SVGAGI, per germline (reference sequence). The CDR3 coding sequence is TGTGCCAGCAGTTACTCCCGGGGGGACTACGAGCAGTACTTC. It encodes CASSYSRGDYEQYF.

The chain has TRBV7-9 and TRBJ1-1, with a possible D match to TRBD1 (5 bases). The CDR3 is 14 amino acids. V was pared by 2 bases and J by 0 bases, with 7 bases between. In germline, CDR1 is SEHNR, CDR2 FQNEAQ (reference sequence). CDR3 protein: CASSLSGLNTEAFF. DNA for the CDR3: TGTGCCAGCAGCTTATCAGGGTTGAACACTGAAGCTTTCTTT.